This TCR beta chain originates from a study of T-cell memory formation after mild COVID-19. Study observations and caveats: Memory from before infection featured some responding clones, which suggests cross-reactive memory joined.

TCRdb reanalysed the 5' RACE reads using MiXCR and keeps one entry per CDR3 protein. Of fewer than 300,000 distinct CDR3 sequences detected, roughly a sixth appear once; the ten largest clones hold approximately 20%. In regard to this clonotype: What it binds is not known.

The CDR3 spans 18 residues. Looked up from germline, CDR1 is SEHNR and CDR2 is FQNEAQ (reference sequence). V dropped 5 bases and J dropped 6; count of bases not matched to a gene: 13. The J gene is TRBJ2-2, the V gene TRBV7-9; 12 bases are a match to TRBD1. The receptor's source is a man between 18 and 35 years old who had mild COVID-19 (a few samples of this study predate the infection). Cell type and time point are not known. The sequenced sample consisted of PBMCs or a T cell subset sorted from them (not recorded which). In DNA form, the CDR3 reads TGTGCCAGCAGCCCGTCCCTTGGGACAGGGGGCGCGGCCGGGGAGCTGTTTTTT. Translation gives CASSPSLGTGGAAGELFF. The full variable domain, in which reference TRBV7-9 and TRBJ2-2 provide the parts outside the CDR3, is DTGVSQNPRHKITKRGQNVTFRCDPISEHNRLYWYRQTLGQGPEFLTYFQNEAQLEKSRLLSDRFSAERPKGSFSTLEIQRTEQGDSAMYLCASSPSLGTGGAAGELFFGEGSRLTVL.